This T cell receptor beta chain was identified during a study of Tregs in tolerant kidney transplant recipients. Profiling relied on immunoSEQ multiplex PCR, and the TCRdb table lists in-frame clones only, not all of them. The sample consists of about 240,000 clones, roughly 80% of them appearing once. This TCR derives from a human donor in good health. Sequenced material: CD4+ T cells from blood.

The CDR3 region is CSVGYSDYEQYF. DNA of the CDR3: TGCAGCGTTGGCTACAGCGACTACGAGCAGTACTTC. This chain links TRBV29-1 with TRBJ2-7, with D unresolved. Deletions cut 4 bases from V and 3 bases from J, with 10 bases between. Germline V gene lookup returns CDR1 SQVTM and CDR2 ANQGSEA. This CDR3 has 12 residues.